The T cell receptor (beta chain) under discussion was sequenced for a study of cytomegalovirus exposure and HLA in healthy donors. CDR1 and CDR2 (germline): SGHAT, FQNNGV. V was clipped by 6 bases and J by 4 bases, with 14 bases between them. The CDR3 covers 14 residues. Donors counted as nominally healthy when sampled, yet unrecorded immune exposures were likely. The PCR ran on 60 Vbeta and 13 Jbeta primers. TCRdb keeps only in-frame clones here, not all; method: immunoSEQ multiplex PCR. The sample contains about 140,000 clones, about four fifths of which appear only once. The receptor was isolated from a man in his thirties or forties in good health and CMV-seronegative. The source material was PBMCs. The V and J genes are TRBV11-2 and TRBJ2-3; D is uncertain. CDR3 loop: CASSPARGADTQYF. The CDR3 region has the DNA TGTGCCAGCAGTCCAGCCCGAGGCGCAGATACGCAGTATTTT. The full variable domain, with the rest looked up from reference TRBV11-2 and TRBJ2-3, is EAGVAQSPRYKIIEKRQSVAFWCNPISGHATLYWYQQILGQGPKLLIQFQNNGVVDDSQLPKDRFSAERLKGVDSTLKIQPAKLEDSAVYLCASSPARGADTQYFGPGTRLTVL.